This entry is about one TCR beta chain. Germline CDR1 and CDR2: SQVTM and ANQGSEA. The CDR3 extends over 12 amino acids. V lost 8 bases and J lost 3, with 14 bases in between. This sample is drawn from a study of blood T cell repertoires in COVID-19. As for the study in general: There were acute and convalescent COVID-19 samples, and they came from the United States, Italy and Spain. PBMCs, B-cell-depleted T cells, or T cells were the source of the cDNA or gDNA that made up the material.

Produced via immunoSEQ multiplex PCR; TCRdb's table is partial and in-frame only. The sample has approximately 120,000 clones, around 89% seen once. The rearrangement links TRBV29-1 to TRBJ2-7, with D possibly matching TRBD2 (6 bases). The TCR originated in a human donor in a cohort sampled during active COVID-19. Material: peripheral blood. CDR3 nucleotide sequence: TGCAGCTTCCGGGACTCGTACTACGAGCAGTACTTC. The encoded protein is CSFRDSYYEQYF.